Only one count was recorded for the clone carrying this T cell receptor beta chain. Its antigen remains unidentified. CDR1 is MRHNA and CDR2 is SNTAGT in the germline V gene. V dropped 4 bases and J dropped 2; count of bases not matched to a gene: 7. The CDR3 totals 15 residues. The record originates from a study of long-term antiretroviral therapy in people with HIV. Study findings and constraints: Spans of CDR3 length were tighter for HIV repertoires than for controls.

Sequencing used immunoSEQ v3.0 at survey level. Using immunoSEQ multiplex PCR, the repertoire was profiled, and TCRdb retains in-frame clones only, with some absent. The data show 24,000 or so clones, more than 75% seen once. The source is a woman in her 40s with HIV. The chain employs TRBV6-4 and TRBJ1-2; 7 bases match TRBD1. The sequencing used unsorted PBMCs, collected 0.5 years after starting antiretroviral therapy. The CDR3 nucleotides are TGTGCCAGCAGTGCGGGGACAGCCGGAAACTATGGCTACACCTTC. This sequence encodes CASSAGTAGNYGYTF.